This TCR beta chain was retrieved from a study of blood T cell repertoires in COVID-19. As for the study in general: The United States, Italy and Spain supplied acute and convalescent COVID-19 samples. The analysed material was cDNA or gDNA that came from T cells, B-cell-depleted T cells, or PBMCs.

Per the authors' pipeline: Amplified reference gene primers provided the basis for estimating nucleated cell counts. Measured with immunoSEQ multiplex PCR; TCRdb has only the in-frame clones, and not every one. V and J calls and clone size are copied from that table; D and trimming were computed from the DNA. The repertoire has approximately 150,000 clones, 80% to 90% of them found once; the top ten carry roughly 20%. The clonotype comes from a woman older than 75 with acute or convalescent COVID-19. The sample comprised peripheral blood.

The CDR3 nucleotides are TGTGCCAGCAGTTACTCGAGGGTTGGGAGGGTTTACCAGCCCCAGCATTTT. Protein product: CASSYSRVGRVYQPQHF. The chain uses TRBV6-2 or TRBV6-3 and TRBJ1-5; no clear D gene. V was trimmed by 0 bases and J by 7 bases, leaving 19 bases between them. The CDR3 runs to 17 residues. Germline CDR1 and CDR2: MNHEY and SVGEGT.